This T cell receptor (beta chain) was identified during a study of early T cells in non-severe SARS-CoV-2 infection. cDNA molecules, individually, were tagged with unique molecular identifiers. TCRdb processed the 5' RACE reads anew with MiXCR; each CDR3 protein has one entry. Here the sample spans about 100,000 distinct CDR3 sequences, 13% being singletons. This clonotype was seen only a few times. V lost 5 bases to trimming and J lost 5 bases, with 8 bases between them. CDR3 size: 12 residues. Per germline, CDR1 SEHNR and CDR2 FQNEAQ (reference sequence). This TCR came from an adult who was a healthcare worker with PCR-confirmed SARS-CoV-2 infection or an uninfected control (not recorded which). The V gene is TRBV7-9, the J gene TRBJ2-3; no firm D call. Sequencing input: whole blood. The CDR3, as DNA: TGTGCCAGCAGCCATACGGAAGATACGCAGTATTTT. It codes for CASSHTEDTQYF.